The present T cell receptor (beta chain) was sequenced within a study of blood T cells in healthy people across ages. This clonotype was counted a few times. Through a sample-barcoded 5' primer and a J-beta primer mix, a second PCR was run for roughly 7 to 11 cycles. TCRdb re-derived calls from the 5' RACE reads in MiXCR, one entry per CDR3 protein. The profile shows fewer than 1.5 million distinct CDR3 sequences, roughly 40% of them singletons. Sequenced sample: blood. This sequence originates from a woman aged 18 to 35 in good health.

This CDR3 reads CASSRVPPGANVLTF. The CDR3 DNA follows: TGTGCCAGCTCACGAGTCCCTCCCGGGGCCAACGTCCTGACTTTC. The chain is built from TRBV18 and TRBJ2-6; no clear D gene. Germline CDR1 KGHSH, CDR2 LQKENI. The V end lost 4 bases, the J end lost 4 bases, and 11 bases lay between the germline ends. The CDR3 length is 15 residues.